The 27 T cell receptor beta chains below all came from one sample that was sequenced in a study of early T cells in non-severe SARS-CoV-2 infection. TCRdb used MiXCR to reprocess the 5' RACE reads, holding one entry per CDR3 protein. The table includes around 27,000 distinct CDR3 sequences, roughly a tenth detected once. Sequencing was performed on whole blood. The origin of the receptors is an adult who was a healthcare worker with PCR-confirmed SARS-CoV-2 infection or an uninfected control (not recorded which).

This clonotype was detected only a few times. The V call is TRBV18, the J call TRBJ1-4, with 7 bases lining up with TRBD1. The CDR3 consists of 19 residues. Trimming took 5 bases from V and 8 from J; bases not matched to a gene: 23. Germline loops: CDR1 KGHSH, CDR2 LQKENI. The CDR3 DNA reads as TGTGCCAGCTCATCTTCCCCCCCCGTCCGAACGGCAGGGGGAGAAAAACTGTTTTTT. It translates to CASSSSPPVRTAGGEKLFF.

This clonotype was counted many times. The V and J genes are TRBV5-6 and TRBJ2-6; TRBD1 matches 9 bases. V gave up 5 bases and J gave up 2 bases; unmatched junction bases: 14. Germline CDR1 is SGHDT and CDR2 is YYEEEE. CDR3 length equals 19 residues. CDR3 residues: CASSSGAYRGPAGANVLTF. CDR3 coding DNA: TGTGCCAGCAGTAGCGGAGCTTACAGGGGGCCAGCTGGGGCCAACGTCCTGACTTTC.

This clonotype was recorded many times. J is TRBJ1-1 and V is TRBV20-1, with D maybe TRBD1 (6 bases). CDR3 length: 13 amino acids. From germline, CDR1 is DFQATT and CDR2 SNEGSKA (reference sequence). V lost 2 bases and J 4 bases, leaving 11 bases between the germline ends. This CDR3 is CSARPRGPTEAFF. CDR3 nucleotides: TGCAGTGCTAGACCCAGGGGTCCCACTGAAGCTTTCTTT.

The chain employs TRBV29-1 and TRBJ1-2; 9 bases align to TRBD1. Germline assignment: CDR1 SQVTM and CDR2 ANQGSEA. J lost 2 bases, V lost 6 bases, and 4 bases had no gene match. The CDR3 is 13 residues long. CDR3 DNA: TGCAGCGTGGCGACAGGGGGAAACTATGGCTACACCTTC. As protein: CSVATGGNYGYTF.

This clonotype came up many times. V usage is TRBV7-2 and J usage is TRBJ1-4, with D unresolved. There are 13 residues in the CDR3. V was shortened by 3 bases and J by 7 bases, with 9 bases between the two germline ends. Germline V CDR1 and CDR2: SGHTA, FQGNSA. DNA for the CDR3: TGTGCCAGCAGCTTGGATCGCGGTGAAAAACTGTTTTTT. Protein: CASSLDRGEKLFF.

The chain links TRBV19 to TRBJ2-7, with D uncertain. This CDR3 contains 13 residues. Germline loops: CDR1 LNHDA, CDR2 SQIVND (reference sequence). The V end lost 1 base, the J end lost 4 bases, and 8 bases lay between the germline ends. CDR3 residues: CASSIGSRYEQYF. The CDR3 bases are TGTGCCAGTAGTATAGGAAGTAGATACGAGCAGTACTTC.

This clonotype came up many times. The rearrangement joins TRBV29-1 to TRBJ2-5; 9 nucleotides align to TRBD1. Germline V gene lookup returns CDR1 SQVTM and CDR2 ANQGSEA. This CDR3 comprises 13 residues. V trimming: 7 bases; J trimming: 5 bases; junction bases outside the gene matches: 8. The CDR3 region is CSAIQGASETQYF. In nucleotides, the CDR3 is TGCAGCGCGATACAGGGGGCAAGCGAGACCCAGTACTTC.

There are a few counts of this clonotype. This sequence joins TRBV21-1 and TRBJ2-7; TRBD1, the D gene given by the table, was not confirmed from the DNA. TRBV21-1 is a recognized pseudogene. The CDR3 sequence is 17 residues long. The CDR3 spells CASPHRRELGDTYEQYF. DNA of the CDR3: TGTGCCAGCCCCCATCGCAGGGAATTAGGGGACACCTACGAGCAGTACTTC.

This clonotype was seen a few times. The chain couples TRBV5-6 to TRBJ2-7; D is unresolved. Germline V CDR1 and CDR2: SGHDT, YYEEEE. Trimming stripped 3 bases from V and 1 base from J, with 14 bases between. The CDR3 has 15 residues. In nucleotides, the CDR3 is TGTGCCAGCAGCTACCGGGCCTTGGGGTCCTACGAGCAGTACTTC. It specifies CASSYRALGSYEQYF.

This clonotype has a count of ten or more. The J gene is TRBJ1-1, the V gene TRBV30; D may be TRBD1 (5 bases). In germline, CDR1 is GTSNPN, CDR2 SVGIG (reference sequence). Deletions cut 3 bases from V and 4 bases from J, with 12 bases between. The CDR3 contains 13 residues. CDR3 sequence: CAWRGVWSTEAFF. The CDR3 DNA is TGTGCCTGGAGGGGGGTGTGGAGCACTGAAGCTTTCTTT.

Ten or more counts support this clonotype. This sequence joins TRBV5-1 and TRBJ2-5; 10 nucleotides agree with TRBD1. CDR3 size: 15 residues. CDR1 SGHRS and CDR2 YFSETQ come from the germline V gene. The V gene end was trimmed by 3 bases and the J gene end by 4 bases; junction bases not matched to a gene: 6. The CDR3 loop reads CASSSGTGVGETQYF. In nucleotides, the CDR3 is TGCGCCAGCAGCTCCGGGACAGGGGTAGGAGAGACCCAGTACTTC.

This clonotype occurred many times. The chain carries TRBV7-8 and TRBJ2-5; TRBD1 matches at 10 bases. This CDR3 contains 16 residues. J gave up 4 bases and V 4 bases, and 9 bases lay outside the gene matches. The germline V gene has CDR1 SGHVS and CDR2 FQNEAQ. This CDR3 is CASSSRTGGFGETQYF. CDR3 in DNA: TGTGCCAGCAGCTCACGGACAGGGGGATTTGGAGAGACCCAGTACTTC.

The rearrangement links TRBV29-1 to TRBJ2-3; 8 positions match TRBD1. Germline CDR1 and CDR2: SQVTM and ANQGSEA. Germline trimming cut 8 bases from V and 4 bases from J; bases unmatched to any gene: 11. CDR3 length: 14 amino acids. The CDR3 reads CSTQKPDRADTQYF. The CDR3, as DNA: TGCAGCACCCAGAAACCGGACAGGGCAGATACGCAGTATTTT.

This clonotype was detected many times. This rearrangement joins TRBV4-1 to TRBJ2-1; TRBD2 agrees at 13 bases. CDR3 length: 16 amino acids. Germline CDR1 MGHRA, CDR2 YSYEKL. J gave up 7 bases and V 0 bases, and 3 bases lay outside the gene matches. The CDR3 loop is CASSQELAGGLNEQFF. In nucleotides, the CDR3 is TGCGCCAGCAGCCAAGAACTAGCGGGGGGGCTTAATGAGCAGTTCTTC.

This clonotype occurred many times. This chain joins TRBV5-1 and TRBJ2-1; TRBD2 matches 13 bases. The CDR3 contains 17 residues. Germline lookup yields CDR1 SGHRS and CDR2 YFSETQ. The trim removed 3 bases at V and 7 bases at J, leaving 10 bases unmatched. The CDR3 loop reads CASSSTPLAGGQNEQFF. CDR3 bases: TGCGCCAGCAGCTCGACCCCACTAGCGGGGGGGCAGAATGAGCAGTTCTTC.

This clonotype has a handful of counts. The rearrangement links TRBV2 to TRBJ1-1; maybe TRBD1 (5 bases). This CDR3 region has 13 residues. CDR1 and CDR2 (germline): SNHLY, FYNNEI. The V gene lost 7 bases and the J gene lost 1 base, with 10 bases spanning the gap. Written as DNA, the CDR3 is TGTGCCAGCAACGGCGGGGCGAACACTGAAGCTTTCTTT. It yields the protein CASNGGANTEAFF.

The chain carries TRBV6-5 and TRBJ1-1; no clear D. V lost 2 bases and J 0 bases, leaving 13 bases between the germline ends. CDR1 and CDR2 from the germline V gene are MNHEY and SVGAGI. The CDR3 consists of 16 residues. CDR3 DNA: TGTGCCAGCAGTTACGGGTCCAGCTTCTTGAACACTGAAGCTTTCTTT. Translation: CASSYGSSFLNTEAFF.

With regard to this clonotype: It may be a read error: a sequence one base away is much more abundant. The CDR3 carries no conserved terminal phenylalanine or tryptophan, so it likely arises from a read error. V gene TRBV10-3 combines with J gene TRBJ1-1, with D maybe TRBD1 (6 bases). CDR3 length: 15 amino acids. Germline CDR1 ENHRY, CDR2 SYGVKD. V lost 8 bases to trimming and J lost 1 base, with 17 bases between them. The CDR3 here is CAISLGGFANTEAFS. The CDR3 region has the DNA TGTGCCATCTCTTTAGGGGGTTTTGCGAACACTGAAGCTTTCTCT.

This clonotype was seen a handful of times. The V and J genes are TRBV5-4 and TRBJ1-6, with D possibly TRBD1 on 5 matching bases. CDR1 and CDR2 from the germline V gene are SGHNT and YYREEE (reference sequence). The CDR3 totals 16 residues. The V end lost 5 bases, the J end lost 8 bases, and 20 bases lay between the germline ends. Here the CDR3 reads CASRFVVGTFDSPLHF. DNA of the CDR3: TGTGCCAGCAGATTCGTGGTGGGGACGTTTGATTCACCCCTCCACTTT.

Ten or more counts support this clonotype. The J gene is TRBJ2-1, the V gene TRBV9; D is perhaps TRBD1 or TRBD2 (5 bases each). Germline values: CDR1 SGDLS, CDR2 YYNGEE. This CDR3 comprises 15 residues. Trimming shortened V by 1 base and J by 1 base, and 9 bases separated the two germline ends. CDR3 protein: CASSVYGASYNEQFF. CDR3 sequence (DNA): TGTGCCAGCAGCGTATACGGGGCTTCCTACAATGAGCAGTTCTTC.

This clonotype was counted ten times or more. The rearrangement uses TRBV7-2 and TRBJ2-5; D is uncertain. The CDR3 sequence is 16 residues long. In germline, CDR1 is SGHTA, CDR2 FQGNSA. Trimming took 2 bases from V and 1 from J, leaving 14 bases between them. CDR3 bases: TGTGCCAGCAGCTTAACAAGCCTTAGCCTCCAAGAGACCCAGTACTTC. Encoded protein: CASSLTSLSLQETQYF.

This clonotype has only a few counts. V and J are TRBV6-6 and TRBJ1-2; no clear D gene. V gave up 8 bases and J gave up 4 bases, with 5 bases separating them. Germline CDR1 MNHNY, CDR2 SVGAGI (reference sequence). The CDR3 is made up of 10 amino acids. For the CDR3, the DNA is TGTGCCAGCGGGATCTATGGCTACACCTTC. Its translation: CASGIYGYTF.

The chain uses TRBV15 and TRBJ2-3; a weak D match, TRBD2 (6 bases). With 8 bases removed from V and 9 bases from J, the gap between germline ends came to 21 bases. Germline CDR1 reads LNHNV; CDR2 reads YYDKDF (reference sequence). This CDR3 is 14 amino acids long. The CDR3 loop is CATGSGEPEMTQYF. DNA for the CDR3: TGTGCCACCGGTAGCGGAGAACCGGAGATGACGCAGTATTTT.

V gene TRBV6-5 combines with J gene TRBJ1-6; D is unclear. There are 14 residues in the CDR3. Trimming removed 2 bases from V and 8 bases from J, with 10 bases in between. CDR1 is MNHEY and CDR2 is SVGAGI in the germline V gene. CDR3 sequence reads: CASSYGPAYSPLHF. CDR3 DNA: TGTGCCAGCAGTTACGGGCCCGCCTATTCACCCCTCCACTTT.

This clonotype was found a few times. The chain joins TRBV29-1 to TRBJ2-5, with TRBD1 identical over 9 bases. V shed 5 bases, J shed 1 base, and the junction held 5 bases outside the gene matches. From germline, CDR1 is SQVTM and CDR2 ANQGSEA. The CDR3 sequence is 14 residues long. DNA for the CDR3: TGCAGCGTTACAGGGGGCTCTGGCCAAGAGACCCAGTACTTC. Protein: CSVTGGSGQETQYF.

The V and J genes are TRBV2 and TRBJ2-1; D gene uncertain. Trimming took off 7 bases at V and 7 bases at J, with 20 bases between the two ends. Looked up from germline, CDR1 is SNHLY and CDR2 is FYNNEI. The CDR3 covers 15 residues. The CDR3 DNA reads as TGTGCCAGCACCTTAGACACCTTGACTGGAAATGAGCAGTTCTTC. It codes for CASTLDTLTGNEQFF. Using reference TRBV2 and TRBJ2-1 for the parts outside the CDR3, the full variable domain is EPEVTQTPSHQVTQMGQEVILRCVPISNHLYFYWYRQILGQKVEFLVSFYNNEISEKSEIFDDQFSVERPDGSNFTLKIRSTKLEDSAMYFCASTLDTLTGNEQFFGPGTRLTVL.

This clonotype was seen repeatedly, ten times or more. The rearrangement links TRBV19 to TRBJ2-5; a weak D match, TRBD1 (7 bases). V lost 7 bases and J lost 5, with 17 bases in between. Germline values: CDR1 LNHDA, CDR2 SQIVND (reference sequence). There are 14 residues in the CDR3. CDR3 region: CASNNRGGEETQYF. The CDR3 nucleotides are TGTGCCAGTAATAACAGGGGAGGCGAGGAGACCCAGTACTTC.